This is a list of T cell receptor beta chains from one sample in a study of T-cell memory formation after mild COVID-19. TCRdb reprocessed the 5' RACE reads via MiXCR and lists one record per CDR3 protein. Counted here are roughly 130,000 distinct CDR3 sequences, 5% to 6.5% occurring once; the ten biggest clones make up 2% to 2.5%. The sample comprised PBMCs or a T cell subset sorted from them (not recorded which). These receptors were obtained from an adult woman who had mild COVID-19 (a few samples of this study predate the infection). Cell type and time point are not known. Both conserved end residues are part of each CDR3. D genes are given only for firm matches. Only part of the rows carry a size: once, few, many, or a class if the clone is expanded.

d_call j_call clone_size v_call cdr3_nt cdr3_aa
- TRBJ1-1 many TRBV24-1 TGTGCCACCAGTGATCTCTATAGGGTTTTCTTT CATSDLYRVFF
TRBD1 TRBJ1-4 - TRBV7-9 TGTGCCAGCAGCTATCCCTCGGGACAGGGGAGAGAAAAACTGTTTTTT CASSYPSGQGREKLFF
TRBD1 TRBJ2-1 many TRBV10-2 TGCGCCAGCAGGGACAGGGTCTACAATGAGCAGTTCTTC CASRDRVYNEQFF
TRBD1 TRBJ1-1 - TRBV3-1 TGTGCCAGCAGCCAATTAACAGGGGGCGCCACTGAAGCTTTCTTT CASSQLTGGATEAFF
TRBD2 TRBJ2-1 few TRBV12-3/TRBV12-4 TGTGCCAGCAGTTTGGGAGCGGGATCGGTATTCAATGAGCAGTTCTTC CASSLGAGSVFNEQFF
- TRBJ2-2 - TRBV11-1 TGTGCCAGCAGCTCCACCCAGACAGGTCGTAGCACCGGGGAGCTGTTTTTT CASSSTQTGRSTGELFF
- TRBJ2-7 many TRBV6-5 TGTGCCAGCAGTTACGCAGGGACAAGCTCCTACGAGCAGTACTTC CASSYAGTSSYEQYF
- TRBJ1-2 many TRBV24-1 TGTGCCACCAGTGAGGGGGCCTGGAATGGCTACACCTTC CATSEGAWNGYTF
- TRBJ2-1 few TRBV3-1 TGTGCCAGCGCGGGGAGGAGCTCCTACAATGAGCAGTTCTTC CASAGRSSYNEQFF
TRBD2 TRBJ2-1 few TRBV7-6 TGTGCCAGCAGCTTATCAGCGGGAGGAGGTAACAATGAGCAGTTCTTC CASSLSAGGGNNEQFF
TRBD1 TRBJ2-7 many TRBV15 TGTGCCACCAGCACCCAGGGGGCATTCTACGAGCAGTACTTC CATSTQGAFYEQYF
TRBD1 TRBJ1-5 many TRBV11-2 TGTGCCAGCAGCCTGACAGGGGAGTCGGTCAATCAGCCCCAGCATTTT CASSLTGESVNQPQHF
- TRBJ2-1 - TRBV7-2 TGTGCCAGCAGCCTCGAAAGAGGACGGCGGGGGCCCAATGAGCAGTTCTTC CASSLERGRRGPNEQFF
- TRBJ2-5 many TRBV21-1 TGTGCCAGCAGCGACGGACTAGCGGGAGGGGAGACCCAGTACTTC CASSDGLAGGETQYF
- TRBJ1-1 few TRBV18 TGTGCCAGCTTGCCCCAGGGGCTGAACACTGAAGCTTTCTTT CASLPQGLNTEAFF
- TRBJ1-1 - TRBV4-3 TGCGCCAGCAGCGACGCCGGGACATCGAACACTGAAGCTTTCTTT CASSDAGTSNTEAFF
- TRBJ1-1 - TRBV15 TGTGCCACCAGCAGAGGTCTGCGGGGGCGGGAAACTGAAGCTTTCTTT CATSRGLRGRETEAFF
TRBD1 TRBJ2-7 few TRBV5-1 TGCGCCAGCAGCTTCGGACAGGCCTTCGAGCAGTACTTC CASSFGQAFEQYF